The clone carrying this T cell receptor (beta chain) was observed at least ten times. The antigen remains unidentified. This entry belongs to a study of identical twins. Whole-study findings and limits: Clonotypes of the beta chain that were abundant in cord blood carried fewer insertions (memory repertoires showed none).

Healthy Caucasian individuals made up all the donors. TCRdb re-called the 5' RACE reads through MiXCR, storing one row per CDR3 protein. The data hold about 100,000 distinct CDR3 sequences, with about 5.6% observed a single time. The germline CDR1 and CDR2 sequences are DFQATT and SNEGSKA (reference sequence). The length of the CDR3 is 15 residues. Trimming stripped 0 bases from V and 4 bases from J, with 15 bases between. The material sequenced was memory T cells sorted from blood. The chain couples TRBV20-1 to TRBJ1-2; no clear D gene. The source of this sequence is a woman in her forties or fifties in good health. CDR3 in amino acids: CSARDPDRGGYGYTF. The CDR3 DNA sequence: TGCAGTGCTAGAGATCCGGACCGGGGTGGCTATGGCTACACCTTC.